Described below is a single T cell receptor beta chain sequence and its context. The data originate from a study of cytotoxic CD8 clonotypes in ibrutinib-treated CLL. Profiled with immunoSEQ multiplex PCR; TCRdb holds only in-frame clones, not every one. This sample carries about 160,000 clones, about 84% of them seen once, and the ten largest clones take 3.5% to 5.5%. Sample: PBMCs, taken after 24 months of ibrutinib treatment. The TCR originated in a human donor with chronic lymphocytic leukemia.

DNA for the CDR3: TGTGCCAGCAGTTTAGTCGGCTATGAGCAGTTCTTC. Amino acid sequence: CASSLVGYEQFF. The chain recombines TRBV28 with TRBJ2-1, with D hard to call. The V end was cut by 2 bases, the J end by 8 bases, with 7 bases between. The CDR3 consists of 12 residues. Germline CDR1 MDHEN, CDR2 SYDVKM. The whole variable domain, remainder taken from reference TRBV28 and TRBJ2-1, is DVKVTQSSRYLVKRTGEKVFLECVQDMDHENMFWYRQDPGLGLRLIYFSYDVKMKEKGDIPEGYSVSREKKERFSLILESASTNQTSMYLCASSLVGYEQFFGPGTRLTVL.